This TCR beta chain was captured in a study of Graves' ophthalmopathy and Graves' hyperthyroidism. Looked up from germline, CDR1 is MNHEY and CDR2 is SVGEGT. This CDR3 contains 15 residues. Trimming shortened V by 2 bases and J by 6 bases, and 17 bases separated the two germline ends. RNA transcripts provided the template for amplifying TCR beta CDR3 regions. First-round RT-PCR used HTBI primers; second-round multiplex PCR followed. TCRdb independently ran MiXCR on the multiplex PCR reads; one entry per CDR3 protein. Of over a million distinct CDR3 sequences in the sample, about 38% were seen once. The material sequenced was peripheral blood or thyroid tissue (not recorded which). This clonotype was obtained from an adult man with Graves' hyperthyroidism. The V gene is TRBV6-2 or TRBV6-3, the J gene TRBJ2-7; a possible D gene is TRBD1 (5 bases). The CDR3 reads CASSYLDNIWSEQYF. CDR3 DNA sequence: TGTGCCAGCAGTTACCTGGACAACATATGGAGCGAGCAGTACTTC.